Presented here are 22 T cell receptor beta chains from one specimen sequenced in a study of OX40 agonist ivuxolimab in advanced cancers. Generated by immunoSEQ multiplex PCR, the TCRdb table keeps only in-frame clones and is missing some. The sample holds about 82,000 clones, 92% seen once. The specimen was CD4+ or CD8+ T cells sorted from blood, collected in a trial of the OX40 agonist ivuxolimab. The receptor set was obtained from an adult with an advanced solid tumor such as melanoma, head and neck, liver or kidney cancer.

The gene calls are TRBV5-8 and TRBJ1-1, with TRBD1 matching over 10 bases. The CDR3 length is 15 residues. V lost 2 bases, J lost 5 bases, and 6 bases stayed unmatched. Germline V gene lookup returns CDR1 SGHTS and CDR2 YDEGEE. The DNA for the CDR3 is TGTGCCAGCAGCTTCCCGGGACAGGGGTGGACTGAAGCTTTCTTT. Translating it yields CASSFPGQGWTEAFF.

The CDR3 loop reads CASSATLTGVAGANVLTF. The CDR3 bases are TGTGCCAGCAGTGCAACCCTAACAGGGGTAGCTGGGGCCAACGTCCTGACTTTC. V and J are TRBV2 and TRBJ2-6; 7 nucleotides line up with TRBD1. The length of the CDR3 is 18 residues. Per germline, CDR1 SNHLY and CDR2 FYNNEI. V lost 4 bases to trimming and J lost 2 bases; unmatched junction nucleotides: 11.

Details on this clone: Different DNA sequences within this sample yield the same CDR3. The V and J genes are TRBV19 and TRBJ1-1, with 8 bases aligning to TRBD1. With V trimmed by 5 bases and J by 2 bases, 4 bases remained unmatched. The CDR3 covers 14 residues. The germline CDR1 and CDR2 sequences are LNHDA and SQIVND (reference sequence). For the CDR3, the DNA is TGTGCCAGTAGTGTCGGACAGGGTAACACTGAAGCTTTCTTT. Translated, it gives CASSVGQGNTEAFF.

The chain joins TRBV15 to TRBJ2-7; D perhaps matches TRBD1 (5 bases). The CDR3 loop spans 14 amino acids. Looked up from germline, CDR1 is LNHNV and CDR2 is YYDKDF (reference sequence). V was shortened by 0 bases and J by 5 bases, with 11 bases between the two germline ends. CDR3 DNA: TGTGCCACCAGCAGAGATTTTTTAGGGGACGAGCAGTACTTC. Its translation: CATSRDFLGDEQYF.

This chain joins TRBV27 and TRBJ1-4; 7 bases match TRBD1. The germline V gene has CDR1 MNHEY and CDR2 SMNVEV (reference sequence). V shed 5 bases, J shed 2 bases, and the junction held 5 bases outside the gene matches. This CDR3 has 15 amino acids. This chain's CDR3 is CASSAMTGTNEKLFF. The CDR3 bases are TGTGCCAGCAGTGCAATGACAGGGACTAATGAAAAACTGTTTTTT.

The chain is built from TRBV5-6 and TRBJ1-6; TRBD1 matches 10 bases. Looked up from germline, CDR1 is SGHDT and CDR2 is YYEEEE. The CDR3 extends over 15 amino acids. V was pared by 3 bases and J by 7 bases, with 4 bases of the junction left unmatched. The CDR3 is CASSYRDRGNSPLHF. The CDR3 DNA is TGTGCCAGCAGCTATAGGGACAGGGGCAATTCACCCCTCCACTTT.

The chain combines TRBV6-5 with TRBJ2-7, with D possibly TRBD1 on 6 matching bases. The CDR3 consists of 14 residues. V lost 2 bases to trimming and J lost 6 bases, with 14 bases between them. From germline, CDR1 is MNHEY and CDR2 SVGAGI. The chain's CDR3 is CASSYLKTGREQYF. The CDR3 DNA sequence: TGTGCCAGCAGTTACCTAAAAACAGGGCGCGAGCAGTACTTC.

J is TRBJ1-2 and V is TRBV7-6; D gene unclear. In germline, CDR1 is SGHVS, CDR2 FNYEAQ. The V and J ends lost 5 bases and 2 bases respectively, with 12 bases between them. The CDR3 totals 14 residues. CDR3 protein: CASSPSGLNYGYTF. DNA of the CDR3: TGTGCCAGCAGCCCTAGTGGATTAAACTATGGCTACACCTTC.

The chain carries TRBV6-6 and TRBJ2-7; 7 nucleotides match TRBD1. The junction had 8 bases not matched to a gene; V was cut back by 3 bases and J by 6 bases. CDR3 length: 14 residues. Per germline, CDR1 MNHNY and CDR2 SVGAGI (reference sequence). CDR3 sequence: CASSYLTGYSEQYF. The CDR3 DNA reads as TGTGCCAGCAGTTATTTGACAGGGTATAGCGAGCAGTACTTC.

The chain is built from TRBV2 and TRBJ2-1; 9 bases line up with TRBD2. V shed 1 base and J 8 bases; nucleotides not matched to a gene: 3. Germline-derived CDR1 and CDR2 are SNHLY and FYNNEI. The CDR3 totals 14 residues. The CDR3 sequence: CASSEGVAGDEQFF. In DNA form, the CDR3 reads TGTGCCAGCAGTGAAGGAGTAGCGGGGGATGAGCAGTTCTTC.

This chain connects TRBV2 to TRBJ1-4, with D perhaps TRBD1 (6 bases). Germline CDR1 SNHLY, CDR2 FYNNEI. V lost 1 base and J 8 bases, leaving 26 bases between the germline ends. CDR3 length: 19 residues. For the CDR3, the DNA is TGTGCCAGCAGTGAAGTGAGGACCGAGTTCCGGGGGCAAACCGAAAAACTGTTTTTT. The encoded protein is CASSEVRTEFRGQTEKLFF.

This chain joins TRBV9 and TRBJ2-3; TRBD2 matches at 8 bases. The CDR3 is 16 amino acids. V shed 0 bases, J shed 4 bases, and the junction held 7 bases outside the gene matches. The germline V gene encodes CDR1 SGDLS and CDR2 YYNGEE. The CDR3 nucleotides read TGTGCCAGCAGCGTAGATTACGGGGGGGGCCCAGATACGCAGTATTTT. Its protein is CASSVDYGGGPDTQYF.

V and J are TRBV7-2 and TRBJ2-1, with 12 nucleotides matching TRBD2. V gave up 2 bases and J gave up 8 bases; unmatched junction bases: 7. Per the germline V gene, CDR1 is SGHTA and CDR2 is FQGNSA. The CDR3 has 16 amino acids. CDR3 region: CASSLLAGGPGHEQFF. As DNA, the CDR3 is TGTGCCAGCAGCTTACTAGCGGGGGGGCCGGGTCATGAGCAGTTCTTC.

The rearrangement links TRBV7-9 to TRBJ2-3; D is uncertain. Per germline, CDR1 SEHNR and CDR2 FQNEAQ (reference sequence). This CDR3 has 13 residues. Trimming shortened V by 1 base and J by 6 bases, and 8 bases separated the two germline ends. Here the CDR3 reads CASSLVGPDTQYF. The DNA of the CDR3 is TGTGCCAGCAGCTTAGTCGGTCCGGATACGCAGTATTTT.

The J gene is TRBJ1-2, the V gene TRBV6-6; TRBD1 agrees at 8 bases. This CDR3 region has 14 residues. Germline CDR1 and CDR2: MNHNY and SVGAGI (reference sequence). V lost 5 bases and J lost 6; bases outside the gene matches: 8. The CDR3 region is CASSTGGNYHGYTF. The CDR3 DNA follows: TGTGCCAGCAGTACAGGGGGAAATTACCATGGCTACACCTTC.

J is TRBJ2-4 and V is TRBV7-2, with D tentatively TRBD1 (5 bases). The V end lost 1 base, the J end lost 5 bases, and 9 bases lay between the germline ends. Germline V CDR1 and CDR2: SGHTA, FQGNSA. CDR3 length: 14 residues. This CDR3 reads CASSLGRVENIQYF. Here the CDR3 DNA reads TGTGCCAGCAGCTTAGGCAGGGTGGAAAACATTCAGTACTTC.

The chain joins TRBV14 to TRBJ1-2; possible D gene TRBD1, 6 bases. Germline V gene sequence: CDR1 SGHDN, CDR2 FVKESK. V lost 2 bases and J 3 bases, leaving 13 bases between the germline ends. The CDR3 has 15 residues. DNA for the CDR3: TGTGCCAGCAGCCAATGGCAGGGGTGGGACTATGGCTACACCTTC. Protein product: CASSQWQGWDYGYTF.

The genes are TRBV29-1 and TRBJ1-2; D unclear. The V end lost 2 bases, the J end lost 5 bases, and 9 bases lay between the germline ends. The CDR3 loop spans 12 amino acids. CDR1 and CDR2 (germline): SQVTM, ANQGSEA. CDR3 sequence: CSVERRRYGYTF. The CDR3 bases are TGCAGCGTTGAAAGACGGAGATATGGCTACACCTTC.

V gene TRBV27 combines with J gene TRBJ2-7; TRBD2 matches at 9 bases. Trimming removed 7 bases from V and 5 bases from J; junction bases left unmatched: 9. This CDR3 has 14 residues. In germline, CDR1 is MNHEY, CDR2 SMNVEV (reference sequence). CDR3 region: CASISGLAPDEQYF. In DNA, the CDR3 is TGTGCCAGCATATCGGGACTAGCTCCGGACGAGCAGTACTTC.

This clone was detected a few times. The J gene is TRBJ2-1, the V gene TRBV4-1; D unclear. Trimming pared 4 bases from V and 5 bases from J, leaving 12 bases between. This CDR3 spans 14 amino acids. The V gene's germline CDR1 is MGHRA and CDR2 YSYEKL. The CDR3 DNA reads as TGCGCCAGCAGCCCGGGTCCCGGCCACAATGAGCAGTTCTTC. Protein sequence: CASSPGPGHNEQFF.

The genes are TRBV27 and TRBJ1-2; perhaps TRBD1 as D (5 bases). The length of the CDR3 is 11 residues. Germline V gene sequence: CDR1 MNHEY, CDR2 SMNVEV (reference sequence). The V end lost 8 bases, the J end lost 4 bases, and 8 bases lay between the germline ends. This CDR3 reads CASGDSYGYTF. DNA of the CDR3: TGTGCCAGCGGAGACAGCTATGGCTACACCTTC.

This clone was found once. In nucleotides, the CDR3 is TGCGCCAGCAGCCAAGTGTCCGGATCCTACGAGCAGTACTTC. Translating it yields CASSQVSGSYEQYF. This chain links TRBV4-1 with TRBJ2-5; D is ambiguous. The tail of the sequence fits TRBJ2-7 better, so the J call may be wrong. CDR3 length: 14 amino acids. Germline V gene lookup returns CDR1 MGHRA and CDR2 YSYEKL.